What follows is one T cell receptor beta chain and its context. Antigen unknown. V was clipped by 3 bases and J by 7 bases, with 6 bases between them. CDR3 length: 12 amino acids. This entry comes from a study of T-cell memory formation after mild COVID-19. Study-level results: Shrinking CD4+ clones were chiefly CM and EM; CD8+ ones were chiefly EMRA.

TCRdb passed the 5' RACE reads through MiXCR, listing each CDR3 protein once. The table has around 200,000 distinct CDR3 sequences, around 30% seen once. The V gene is TRBV12-3 or TRBV12-4, the J gene TRBJ2-2; tentative D call: TRBD2 (5 bases). The sequence derives from an adult woman who had mild COVID-19 (a few samples of this study predate the infection). Cell type and time point are not known. The specimen was PBMCs or a T cell subset sorted from them (not recorded which). CDR3 nucleotide sequence: TGTGCCAGCAGTTTGAGGGTCGGGGAGCTGTTTTTT. Translating gives CASSLRVGELFF.